These 7 T cell receptor beta chains came from one sample sequenced in a study of T-cell memory formation after mild COVID-19. TCRdb called the 5' RACE reads again in MiXCR, with one record for every CDR3 protein. The sample carries approximately 560,000 distinct CDR3 sequences, around a sixth recorded once. The sequencing input was PBMCs or a T cell subset sorted from them (not recorded which). These receptors were collected from an adult woman who had mild COVID-19 (a few samples of this study predate the infection). Cell type and time point are not known.

The chain recombines TRBV5-1 with TRBJ1-5; no reliable D call. The CDR3 runs to 14 residues. V lost 0 bases and J 0 bases, leaving 4 bases between the germline ends. Germline assignment: CDR1 SGHRS and CDR2 YFSETQ. The CDR3 is CASSLENSNQPQHF. CDR3 DNA sequence: TGCGCCAGCAGCTTGGAGAATAGCAATCAGCCCCAGCATTTT.

This clonotype was detected a few times. The V and J genes are TRBV29-1 and TRBJ2-5; tentative D call: TRBD1 (5 bases). Trimming pared 0 bases from V and 1 base from J, leaving 9 bases between. The CDR3 runs 14 residues. The germline CDR1 and CDR2 sequences are SQVTM and ANQGSEA. Written as DNA, the CDR3 is TGCAGCGTTGAAGAGTGGACAAGCCAAGAGACCCAGTACTTC. This codes for CSVEEWTSQETQYF.

For this clonotype: Germline and junction disagree at one end, which may indicate a read error. This chain links TRBV4-1 with TRBJ1-2; possibly TRBD1 for D (5 bases). The CDR3 loop spans 18 amino acids. CDR1 is MGHRA, CDR2 YSYEKL, per germline. CDR3 residues: CASRQAGTVLSSNYGYTF. In nucleotides, the CDR3 is TGCGCCAGCAGGCAAGCCGGGACCGTCCTATCCTCTAACTATGGCTACACCTTC.

This clonotype was seen a handful of times. This chain connects TRBV9 to TRBJ1-1, with a weak D call TRBD1 (5 bases). Trimming took off 3 bases at V and 4 bases at J, with 16 bases between the two ends. Germline CDR1 reads SGDLS; CDR2 reads YYNGEE. CDR3 length equals 15 residues. The CDR3 sequence is CASSEGPGGSTEAFF. CDR3 DNA sequence: TGTGCCAGCAGCGAAGGACCCGGGGGAAGCACTGAAGCTTTCTTT.

V usage is TRBV5-1 and J usage is TRBJ2-7; D remains unclear. V was pared by 1 base and J by 6 bases, with 11 bases between. Germline CDR1 is SGHRS and CDR2 is YFSETQ. The CDR3 has 13 residues. This CDR3 is CASSLTPTSEQYF. CDR3 coding DNA: TGCGCCAGCAGCTTGACTCCGACGTCCGAGCAGTACTTC.

This clonotype was seen only a few times. The V gene is TRBV30, the J gene TRBJ2-3; D gene uncertain. The CDR3 consists of 13 residues. Germline V CDR1 and CDR2: GTSNPN, SVGIG (reference sequence). Trimming pared 3 bases from V and 2 bases from J, leaving 9 bases between. The CDR3: CAWRARATDTQYF. For the CDR3, the DNA is TGTGCCTGGAGAGCCCGTGCCACAGATACGCAGTATTTT.

J is TRBJ1-2 and V is TRBV12-3 or TRBV12-4; D unresolved. The CDR3 covers 13 residues. Trimming removed 3 bases at V and 1 base at J, with 6 bases between. The chain's CDR3 is CASSFWDNYGYTF. For the CDR3, the DNA is TGTGCCAGCAGTTTCTGGGATAACTATGGCTACACCTTC.